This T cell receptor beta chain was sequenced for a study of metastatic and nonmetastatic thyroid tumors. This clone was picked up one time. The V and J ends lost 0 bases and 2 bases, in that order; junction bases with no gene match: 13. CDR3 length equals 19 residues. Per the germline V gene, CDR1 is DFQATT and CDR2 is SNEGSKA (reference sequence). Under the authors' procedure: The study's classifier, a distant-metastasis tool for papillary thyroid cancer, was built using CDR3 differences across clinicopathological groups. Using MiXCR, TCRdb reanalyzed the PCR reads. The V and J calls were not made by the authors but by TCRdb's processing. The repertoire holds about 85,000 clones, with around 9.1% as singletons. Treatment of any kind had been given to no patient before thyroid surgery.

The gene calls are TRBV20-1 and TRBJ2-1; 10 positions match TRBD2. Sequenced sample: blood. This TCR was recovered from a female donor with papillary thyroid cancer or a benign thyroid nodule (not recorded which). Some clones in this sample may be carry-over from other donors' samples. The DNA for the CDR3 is TGCAGTGCTAGAGATACACTAGCGGGGTGCCCTCTAGCCTACAATGAGCAGTTCTTC. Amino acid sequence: CSARDTLAGCPLAYNEQFF.